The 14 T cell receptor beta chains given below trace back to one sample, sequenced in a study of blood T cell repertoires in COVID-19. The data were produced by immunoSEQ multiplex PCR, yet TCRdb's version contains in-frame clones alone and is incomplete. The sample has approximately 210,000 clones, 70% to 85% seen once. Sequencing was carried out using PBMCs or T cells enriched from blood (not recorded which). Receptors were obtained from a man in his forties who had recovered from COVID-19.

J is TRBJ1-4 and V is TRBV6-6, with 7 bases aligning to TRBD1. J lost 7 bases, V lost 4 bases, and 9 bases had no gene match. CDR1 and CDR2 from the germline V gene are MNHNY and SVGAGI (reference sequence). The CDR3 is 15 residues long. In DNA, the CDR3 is TGTGCCAGCAGTTCTCGACAGGGTTTGGGTGAAAAACTGTTTTTT. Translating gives CASSSRQGLGEKLFF.

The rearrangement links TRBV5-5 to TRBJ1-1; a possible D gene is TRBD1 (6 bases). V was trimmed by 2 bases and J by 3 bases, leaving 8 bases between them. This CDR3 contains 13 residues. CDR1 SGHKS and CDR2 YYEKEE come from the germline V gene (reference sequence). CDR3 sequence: CASSFAGDTEAFF. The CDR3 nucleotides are TGTGCCAGCAGCTTTGCAGGGGACACTGAAGCTTTCTTT.

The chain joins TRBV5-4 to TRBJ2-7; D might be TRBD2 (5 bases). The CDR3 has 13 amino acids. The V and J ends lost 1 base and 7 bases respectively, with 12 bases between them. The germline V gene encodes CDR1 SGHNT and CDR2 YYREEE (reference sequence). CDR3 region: CASSLSSSGEQYF. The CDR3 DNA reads TGTGCCAGCAGCTTGTCTAGTTCGGGGGAGCAGTACTTC.

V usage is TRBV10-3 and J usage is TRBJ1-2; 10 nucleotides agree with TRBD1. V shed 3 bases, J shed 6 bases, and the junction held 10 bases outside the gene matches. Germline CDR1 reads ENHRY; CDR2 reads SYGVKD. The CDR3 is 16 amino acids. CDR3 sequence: CAISEGPRQGANGYTF. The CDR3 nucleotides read TGTGCCATCAGTGAAGGTCCGAGACAGGGGGCGAATGGCTACACCTTC.

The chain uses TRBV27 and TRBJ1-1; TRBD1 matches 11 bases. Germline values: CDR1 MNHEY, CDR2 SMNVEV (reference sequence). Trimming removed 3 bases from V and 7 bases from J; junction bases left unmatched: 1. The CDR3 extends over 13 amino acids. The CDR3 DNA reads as TGTGCCAGCAGTTTGGACAGGGGGCGTGAAGCTTTCTTT. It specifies CASSLDRGREAFF.

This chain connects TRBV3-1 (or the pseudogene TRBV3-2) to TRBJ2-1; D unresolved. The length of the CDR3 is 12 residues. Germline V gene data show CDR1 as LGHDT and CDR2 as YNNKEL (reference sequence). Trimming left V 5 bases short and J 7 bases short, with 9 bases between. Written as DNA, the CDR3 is TGTGCCAGCAGCGTTGGGCGAAATGAGCAGTTCTTC. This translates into CASSVGRNEQFF.

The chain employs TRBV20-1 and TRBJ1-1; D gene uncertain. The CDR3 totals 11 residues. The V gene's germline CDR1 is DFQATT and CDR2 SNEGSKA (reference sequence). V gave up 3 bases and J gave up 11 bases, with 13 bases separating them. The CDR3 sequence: CSARFNSGAFF. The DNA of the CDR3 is TGCAGTGCTAGGTTTAACAGCGGGGCTTTCTTT.

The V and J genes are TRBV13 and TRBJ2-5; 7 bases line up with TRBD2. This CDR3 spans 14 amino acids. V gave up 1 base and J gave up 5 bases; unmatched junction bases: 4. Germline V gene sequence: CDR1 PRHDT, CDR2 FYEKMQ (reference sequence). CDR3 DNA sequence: TGTGCCAGCAGCTTAGTAGAGGGAGGGGAGACCCAGTACTTC. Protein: CASSLVEGGETQYF.

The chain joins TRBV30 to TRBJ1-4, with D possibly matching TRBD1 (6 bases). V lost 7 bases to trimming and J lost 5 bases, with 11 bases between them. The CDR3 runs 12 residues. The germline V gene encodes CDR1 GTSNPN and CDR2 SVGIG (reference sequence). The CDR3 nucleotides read TGTGCCTCGACAGGTTTCAATGAAAAACTGTTTTTT. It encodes CASTGFNEKLFF.

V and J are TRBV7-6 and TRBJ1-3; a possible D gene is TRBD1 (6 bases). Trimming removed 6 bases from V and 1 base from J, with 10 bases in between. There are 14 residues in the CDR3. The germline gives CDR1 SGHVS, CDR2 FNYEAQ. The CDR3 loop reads CASSARGSGNTIYF. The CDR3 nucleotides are TGTGCCAGCAGTGCCAGGGGTTCTGGAAACACCATATATTTT. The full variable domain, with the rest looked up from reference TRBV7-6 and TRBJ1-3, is GAGVSQSPRYKVTKRGQDVALRCDPISGHVSLYWYRQALGQGPEFLTYFNYEAQQDKSGLPNDRFSAERPEGSISTLTIQRTEQRDSAMYRCASSARGSGNTIYFGEGSWLTVV.

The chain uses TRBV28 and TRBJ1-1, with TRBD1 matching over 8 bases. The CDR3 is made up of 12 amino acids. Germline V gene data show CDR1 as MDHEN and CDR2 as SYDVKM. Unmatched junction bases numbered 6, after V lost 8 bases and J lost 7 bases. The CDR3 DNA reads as TGTGCCAGCTGGGACAGGATACATGAAGCTTTCTTT. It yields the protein CASWDRIHEAFF.

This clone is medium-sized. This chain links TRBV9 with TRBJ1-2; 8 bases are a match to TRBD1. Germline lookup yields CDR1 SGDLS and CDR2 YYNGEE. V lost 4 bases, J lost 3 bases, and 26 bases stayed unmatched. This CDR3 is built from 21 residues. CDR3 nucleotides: TGTGCCAGCAGCCGATCCGGGACAGGACGTCCAACCACTCCTTTCTACTATGGCTACACCTTC. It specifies CASSRSGTGRPTTPFYYGYTF.

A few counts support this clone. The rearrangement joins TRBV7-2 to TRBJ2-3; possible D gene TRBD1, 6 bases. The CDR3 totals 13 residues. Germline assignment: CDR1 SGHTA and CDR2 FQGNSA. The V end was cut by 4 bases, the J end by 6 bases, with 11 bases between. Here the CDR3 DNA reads TGTGCCAGCAGCTACGACAGGTCCGATACGCAGTATTTT. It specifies CASSYDRSDTQYF.

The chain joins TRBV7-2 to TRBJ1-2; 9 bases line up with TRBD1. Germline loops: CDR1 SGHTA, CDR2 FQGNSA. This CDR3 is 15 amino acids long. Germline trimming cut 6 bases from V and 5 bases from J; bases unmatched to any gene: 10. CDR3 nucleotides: TGTGCCAGCAGACCCCCGGGACAGGGAGGGTATGGCTACACCTTC. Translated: CASRPPGQGGYGYTF.